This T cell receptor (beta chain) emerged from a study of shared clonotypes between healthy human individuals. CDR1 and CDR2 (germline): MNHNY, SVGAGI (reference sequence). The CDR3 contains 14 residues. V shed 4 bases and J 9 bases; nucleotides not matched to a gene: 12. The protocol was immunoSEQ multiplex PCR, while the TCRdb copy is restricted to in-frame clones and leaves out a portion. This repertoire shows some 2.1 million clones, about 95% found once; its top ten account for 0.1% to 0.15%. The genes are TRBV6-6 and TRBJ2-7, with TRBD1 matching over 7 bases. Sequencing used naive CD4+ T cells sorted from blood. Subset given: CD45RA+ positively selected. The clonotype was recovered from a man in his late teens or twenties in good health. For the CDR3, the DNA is TGTGCCAGCAGTTCCCGGACAGGCTATGTGGGGCAGTACTTC. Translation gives CASSSRTGYVGQYF.